The next 23 T cell receptor beta chains were all read from a single sample in a study of beta chain features in type 1 diabetes. Every isolated RNA sample was fully reverse transcribed, so sequencing captured expressed TCRB transcripts. Generated by immunoSEQ multiplex PCR, the TCRdb table keeps only in-frame clones and is missing some. The data show 150,000 to 200,000 clones, with 6% to 9% seen just once and roughly 0.5% held by the top ten. Regarding the study as a whole: TCRB CDR3 length was moderately but significantly reduced in all four CD4+ subsets of Type 1 diabetes patients.

What these receptors recognize is not known. Sequenced: central memory CD4+ T cells from blood. These receptors all stem from a young man with type 1 diabetes.

V gene TRBV19 combines with J gene TRBJ2-5; 9 positions match TRBD2. J was trimmed by 5 bases and V by 5 bases; bases with no gene match: 3. The CDR3 is made up of 13 amino acids. CDR1 is LNHDA, CDR2 SQIVND, per germline (reference sequence). CDR3 sequence: CASSQSGGETQYF. The CDR3 DNA is TGTGCCAGTAGTCAAAGCGGGGGGGAGACCCAGTACTTC.

The chain uses TRBV7-2 and TRBJ2-1, with a possible D match to TRBD1 (7 bases). Trimming removed 6 bases at V and 9 bases at J, with 27 bases between. The CDR3 runs 17 residues. Germline CDR1 is SGHTA and CDR2 is FQGNSA. Written as DNA, the CDR3 is TGTGCCAGCAGGCGACAGGGAAGTAGGGGCGGGGTGGGTGAGCAGTTCTTC. Amino acids: CASRRQGSRGGVGEQFF.

The chain uses TRBV11-2 and TRBJ2-1; D possibly corresponds to TRBD2 (6 bases). From germline, CDR1 is SGHAT and CDR2 FQNNGV. CDR3 length: 16 amino acids. V shed 5 bases and J shed 3 bases, with 17 bases lying between them. The CDR3 nucleotides read TGTGCCAGCAGCGACCCCGGGACTTCGGTCTACAATGAGCAGTTCTTC. Translated, it gives CASSDPGTSVYNEQFF.

The chain is built from TRBV5-1 and TRBJ1-5, with D possibly being TRBD1 (6 bases). Germline V CDR1 and CDR2: SGHRS, YFSETQ. There are 16 residues in the CDR3. Trimming left V 0 bases short and J 4 bases short, with 14 bases between. CDR3: CASSLARTGRNQPQHF. In nucleotides, the CDR3 is TGCGCCAGCAGCTTGGCCCGTACAGGGCGAAATCAGCCCCAGCATTTT.

This clone was detected only a few times. The chain joins TRBV5-4 to TRBJ2-1, with 7 nucleotides matching TRBD2. The length of the CDR3 is 15 residues. The trim removed 1 base at V and 4 bases at J, leaving 5 bases unmatched. Germline lookup yields CDR1 SGHNT and CDR2 YYREEE (reference sequence). CDR3 nucleotides: TGTGCCAGCAGCTTGATTACGGGAGGTTACAATGAGCAGTTCTTC. Amino acid sequence: CASSLITGGYNEQFF.

This clone showed up just a few times. The rearrangement joins TRBV25-1 to TRBJ1-4; 9 bases agree with TRBD1. The CDR3 loop spans 14 amino acids. Trimming took 4 bases from V and 7 from J; bases not matched to a gene: 4. CDR1 and CDR2 (germline): MGHDK, SYGVNS. CDR3 nucleotide sequence: TGTGCCAGCAGTGTCACAGGGGGCGGTGAAAAACTGTTTTTT. It yields the protein CASSVTGGGEKLFF.

The sample holds a few counts of this clone. The chain combines TRBV30 with TRBJ1-5; 7 bases fit TRBD1. This CDR3 comprises 14 residues. Germline CDR1 reads GTSNPN; CDR2 reads SVGIG (reference sequence). J was trimmed by 9 bases and V by 5 bases; bases with no gene match: 13. This CDR3 is CAWSTGSLSRPQHF. Here the CDR3 DNA reads TGTGCCTGGTCGACAGGGAGTTTATCAAGGCCCCAGCATTTT.

This clone appeared a few times. V gene TRBV30 combines with J gene TRBJ1-6; TRBD1 matches 8 bases. V shed 8 bases, J shed 9 bases, and the junction held 12 bases outside the gene matches. Germline assignment: CDR1 GTSNPN and CDR2 SVGIG (reference sequence). The CDR3 extends over 14 amino acids. The CDR3 region is CARQTGVVSSPLHF. The CDR3 coding sequence is TGTGCCCGACAGACAGGGGTTGTTTCTTCACCCCTCCACTTT.

The table lists this clone with a few counts. The rearrangement joins TRBV2 to TRBJ2-3; 7 nucleotides agree with TRBD1. V shed 4 bases and J 3 bases; nucleotides not matched to a gene: 4. Germline loops: CDR1 SNHLY, CDR2 FYNNEI. The CDR3 has 14 amino acids. CDR3 in DNA: TGTGCCAGCAGTGTTTTGACAGGGACAGATACGCAGTATTTT. This gives the protein CASSVLTGTDTQYF. Looking up the rest from reference TRBV2 and TRBJ2-3 gives the full variable domain: EPEVTQTPSHQVTQMGQEVILRCVPISNHLYFYWYRQILGQKVEFLVSFYNNEISEKSEIFDDQFSVERPDGSNFTLKIRSTKLEDSAMYFCASSVLTGTDTQYFGPGTRLTVL.

V usage is TRBV20-1 and J usage is TRBJ2-3; D possibly corresponds to TRBD1 (6 bases). The CDR3 is 11 amino acids. Germline CDR1 DFQATT, CDR2 SNEGSKA (reference sequence). V was pared by 4 bases and J by 7 bases, with 9 bases between. CDR3 DNA: TGCAGTGCTACCAGGGGCCATACGCAGTATTTT. Translated: CSATRGHTQYF.

This clone has a handful of counts. This chain links TRBV5-1 with TRBJ2-3; 7 positions agree with TRBD1. This CDR3 has 14 amino acids. V was clipped by 4 bases and J by 2 bases; unmatched bases: 4. Germline V CDR1 and CDR2: SGHRS, YFSETQ. The CDR3 here is CASSPGQYTDTQYF. In DNA form, the CDR3 reads TGCGCCAGCAGCCCGGGACAGTACACAGATACGCAGTATTTT.

The J gene is TRBJ2-7, the V gene TRBV30; 10 bases line up with TRBD1. CDR1 and CDR2 (germline): GTSNPN, SVGIG (reference sequence). CDR3 size: 15 residues. The ends lost 4 bases at V and 3 bases at J; junction bases unmatched: 9. CDR3 loop: CAWTLLRDRGYEQYF. The CDR3 region has the DNA TGTGCCTGGACGTTATTGCGGGACAGGGGCTACGAGCAGTACTTC.

The chain is built from TRBV10-3 and TRBJ2-3; 7 bases are shared with TRBD2. The CDR3 extends over 14 amino acids. Germline CDR1 is ENHRY and CDR2 is SYGVKD. The V and J ends lost 5 bases and 2 bases, in that order; junction bases with no gene match: 4. The CDR3 spells CAISLTSNTDTQYF. CDR3 nucleotides: TGTGCCATCAGTCTGACTAGCAACACAGATACGCAGTATTTT.

The J gene is TRBJ2-7, the V gene TRBV7-9, with 8 bases identical to TRBD1. J lost 2 bases, V lost 1 base, and 4 bases had no gene match. Germline CDR1 SEHNR, CDR2 FQNEAQ (reference sequence). The CDR3 loop spans 15 amino acids. CDR3 bases: TGTGCCAGCAGCTTAGTGGGACAGGCAACCTACGAGCAGTACTTC. Translation gives CASSLVGQATYEQYF.

The chain is built from TRBV2 and TRBJ2-3; 7 nucleotides agree with TRBD1. The CDR3 totals 12 residues. Germline V gene sequence: CDR1 SNHLY, CDR2 FYNNEI. Losses at the gene ends were 6 bases for V and 6 bases for J; bases not matched to a gene: 3. The CDR3, as DNA: TGTGCCAGCAGGTTGGACAGGGATACGCAGTATTTT. Its translation: CASRLDRDTQYF.

This clone came up a few times. The rearrangement links TRBV29-1 to TRBJ2-3; 11 positions agree with TRBD2. The CDR3 is 13 amino acids. CDR1 and CDR2 from the germline V gene are SQVTM and ANQGSEA. V gave up 7 bases and J gave up 4 bases; unmatched junction bases: 4. Written as DNA, the CDR3 is TGCAGCGCCCTAGCGGGGGGTGCAGATACGCAGTATTTT. Amino acids: CSALAGGADTQYF.

This chain uses TRBV4-1 with TRBJ2-3, with D unclear. The CDR3 covers 13 residues. V was trimmed by 0 bases and J by 5 bases, leaving 6 bases between them. Germline loops: CDR1 MGHRA, CDR2 YSYEKL. The CDR3 is CASSQESGDTQYF. The DNA for the CDR3 is TGCGCCAGCAGCCAAGAATCAGGAGATACGCAGTATTTT.

The chain combines TRBV2 with TRBJ2-7, with TRBD1 identical over 7 bases. The germline V gene encodes CDR1 SNHLY and CDR2 FYNNEI. The CDR3 totals 14 residues. Trimming cost V 7 bases and J 0 bases; bases outside gene matches: 6. CDR3 loop: CASIRTGISYEQYF. CDR3 DNA: TGTGCCAGCATACGGACAGGTATCTCCTACGAGCAGTACTTC.

This clone was counted a few times. V and J are TRBV14 and TRBJ2-1; no firm D call. The germline V gene encodes CDR1 SGHDN and CDR2 FVKESK. The CDR3 is 17 amino acids. Trimming took off 0 bases at V and 5 bases at J, with 17 bases between the two ends. The CDR3 sequence is CASSQERAISRDNEQFF. In DNA, the CDR3 is TGTGCCAGCAGCCAAGAGAGAGCGATTTCACGGGACAATGAGCAGTTCTTC.

This chain connects TRBV29-1 to TRBJ2-5, with TRBD1 matching over 10 bases. Trimming at V came to 5 bases and at J to 5 bases, leaving 17 bases not matched to a gene. CDR3 length equals 17 residues. The V gene's germline CDR1 is SQVTM and CDR2 ANQGSEA. The CDR3: CSVTDRGRSGGDETQYF. CDR3 DNA sequence: TGCAGCGTTACTGACAGGGGGCGTAGCGGTGGCGACGAGACCCAGTACTTC.

The chain uses TRBV5-1 and TRBJ1-1; no reliable D call. Trimming stripped 2 bases from V and 0 bases from J, with 8 bases between. The CDR3 is 14 residues long. From germline, CDR1 is SGHRS and CDR2 YFSETQ. Here the CDR3 reads CASSFSVMNTEAFF. The CDR3 coding sequence is TGCGCCAGCAGCTTCAGCGTCATGAACACTGAAGCTTTCTTT.

The V call is TRBV29-1, the J call TRBJ2-3; TRBD2 matches 9 bases. The CDR3 runs to 19 residues. Looked up from germline, CDR1 is SQVTM and CDR2 is ANQGSEA. The V segment lost 4 bases and the J segment 0 bases; nucleotides outside the gene matches: 17. The CDR3 nucleotides are TGCAGCGTTGTGCAGCGGGAGGTAACCCTTTTTGCTAGCACAGATACGCAGTATTTT. Translated, it gives CSVVQREVTLFASTDTQYF.

This clone appeared a few times. The J gene is TRBJ2-7, the V gene TRBV15; no clear D. The CDR3 covers 15 residues. CDR1 and CDR2 (germline): LNHNV, YYDKDF (reference sequence). The V end was cut by 3 bases, the J end by 1 base, with 13 bases between. CDR3 sequence: CATSSDILASYEQYF. The CDR3 coding sequence is TGTGCCACCAGCAGCGATATCTTGGCTTCCTACGAGCAGTACTTC.